These 2 T cell receptor beta chains came from one sample sequenced in a study of siplizumab effects on memory and regulatory T cells. TCRdb's table, derived via immunoSEQ multiplex PCR, lists solely in-frame clones and lacks some. The sample has tens of thousands of clones; approximately 93% are singletons. The specimen sequenced was CD8+ T cells sorted from blood. The receptor source for this set is a human donor in good health.

This clone was recorded once. The chain joins TRBV13 to TRBJ1-3; possibly TRBD1 for D (6 bases). V was shortened by 3 bases and J by 3 bases, with 12 bases between the two germline ends. The CDR3 covers 15 residues. The V gene's germline CDR1 is PRHDT and CDR2 FYEKMQ (reference sequence). The CDR3 spells CASSFNSGVGNTIYF. In DNA, the CDR3 is TGTGCCAGCAGCTTTAACTCAGGGGTTGGAAACACCATATATTTT.

The chain employs TRBV5-1 and TRBJ2-3, with D uncertain. V was cut by 0 bases and J by 0 bases, with 8 bases left in between. The CDR3 has 15 amino acids. Looked up from germline, CDR1 is SGHRS and CDR2 is YFSETQ. CDR3 DNA sequence: TGCGCCAGCAGCTTGGGGGCGTCTAGCACAGATACGCAGTATTTT. Translation: CASSLGASSTDTQYF.